This T cell receptor beta chain derives from a study of blood T cell dynamics during melanoma immunotherapy. The V and J ends lost 5 bases and 3 bases respectively, with 19 bases between them. Germline CDR1 is SGHTA and CDR2 is FQGNSA. The CDR3 sequence is 17 residues long. Specified time point: pre-treatment baseline. Samples come from before therapy and from week 3 after the first blockade cycle. Patients with prior systemic cancer treatment, concomitant immunosuppressants, or other active malignancies were excluded. Libraries were prepared by immunoSEQ multiplex PCR; TCRdb keeps only in-frame clonotypes and omits some of them. The sample lists more than 15,000 clones, 83% occurring once.

The sample consisted of blood, taken from a patient treated with checkpoint blockade. The chain carries TRBV7-2 and TRBJ2-2; TRBD2 might be the D (5 bases). The receptor was isolated from a human donor with melanoma. The CDR3 sequence is CASSPIGKEGDTGELFF. The CDR3 DNA sequence: TGTGCCAGCAGCCCGATCGGGAAGGAAGGCGACACCGGGGAGCTGTTTTTT.